This TCR beta chain was recovered during a study of vaccination effects on CD4 cells after COVID-19. Study-level background: Every participant took two doses of the BNT162b2 or mRNA-1273 vaccine.

As for this clone: Antigen unknown.

Antigen-specific CD4+ T cells were expanded with viral peptide pools in the ViraFEST assay before sequencing. CD4+ T cell isolation took place after approximately 11 days of culture. Vaccine recipients lacked prior SARS-CoV-2 infection and had negative nucleocapsid antibodies. After under 2.5 million PBMC were placed in each well, they were cultured with around 10 IU/ml IL-2 and approximately 9.4 ug/ml peptides. Sequencing was performed with immunoSEQ multiplex PCR; in TCRdb, only in-frame clones are kept and a portion is missing. The table shows about 21,000 clones, with 73% occurring only once. Whole-study results and caveats: Pronounced clonal contraction occurred in clones induced by infection and by vaccine late after vaccination.

The V and J ends lost 5 bases and 4 bases, in that order; junction bases with no gene match: 8. This CDR3 is built from 15 residues. CDR1 MNHEY and CDR2 SMNVEV come from the germline V gene (reference sequence). This receptor was identified in a human donor who received a COVID-19 vaccine. The chain recombines TRBV27 with TRBJ1-5; 7 bases agree with TRBD1. The sequencing used CD4+ T cells from PBMCs cultured with HCoV-NL63 spike peptides, collected before COVID-19 vaccination. The CDR3 coding sequence is TGTGCCAGCAGTCCTGGGACAGCGAAAAATCAGCCCCAGCATTTT. It specifies CASSPGTAKNQPQHF.